This T cell receptor (beta chain) comes out of a study of shared clonotypes between healthy human individuals. Germline V CDR1 and CDR2: SGHVS, FQNEAQ. The CDR3 sequence is 14 residues long. Details on this clone: What it recognizes is unknown. A read error may produce the germline difference seen at one junction end.

Study-wide results and limits: Tissue TCR repertoires likely differ from these blood-only repertoires. Clonotype sharing among donors, it was expected, would be affected by sequencing depth.

PBMC DNA, left unsorted, was sequenced on ten immunoSEQ deep assay plates. The data were produced by immunoSEQ multiplex PCR, yet TCRdb's version contains in-frame clones alone and is incomplete. The sample records approximately 510,000 clones, 79% being singletons. What was sequenced was PBMCs. The chain is built from TRBV7-8 and TRBJ2-1, with 7 bases that match TRBD2. The clonotype was recovered from a woman aged 40 to 55 in good health. Some clones in this sample may be carry-over from other donors' samples. In DNA form, the CDR3 reads TGTGCCAGCAGCCTTCGACTTGGCGGGAGTTCACAGGTCTTC. Translating gives CASSLRLGGSSQVF.